This TCR beta chain was recorded in a study of blood T cell repertoires in COVID-19. The authors' processing: Amplified reference gene primers provided the basis for estimating nucleated cell counts. Sequencing used immunoSEQ multiplex PCR; TCRdb keeps in-frame clones, though not all of them. D and trimming were read from the DNA, whereas the V and J calls and clone size are those reported in that table. This repertoire shows roughly 150,000 clones, over 80% found once; its top ten account for around 8.4%. Per germline, CDR1 KGHSH and CDR2 LQKENI. This CDR3 contains 15 residues. The V gene lost 1 base and the J gene lost 6 bases, with 15 bases spanning the gap.

This TCR was sampled from a woman of 80 years or more with active or convalescent COVID-19. Sequenced input: peripheral blood. This chain links TRBV18 with TRBJ1-1; D gene ambiguous. The CDR3 loop reads CASSPLAPPQAEAFF. Written as DNA, the CDR3 is TGTGCCAGCTCACCACTCGCGCCACCCCAAGCTGAAGCTTTCTTT.